The next 9 T cell receptor beta chains were all read from a single sample in a study of CD8 T cells in ankylosing spondylitis. TCRdb passed the 5' RACE reads through MiXCR, listing each CDR3 protein once. The table includes 200,000 to 300,000 distinct CDR3 sequences, 8% to 10% detected once. The sample comprised blood, either unsorted or a sorted T cell fraction (not recorded which). The origin of the receptors is a female donor with ankylosing spondylitis or in good health (not recorded which).

On this clonotype itself: It may be a read error: a sequence one base away is much more abundant. The V gene is TRBV20-1, the J gene TRBJ2-3, with 8 bases fitting TRBD2. The CDR3 has 14 amino acids. Trimming took 8 bases from V and 5 from J; bases not matched to a gene: 12. CDR1 is DFQATT, CDR2 SNEGSKA, per germline (reference sequence). The CDR3 coding sequence is TGCAGTACCCCTCTGGGACTAGTAGAAGATACGCAGTATTTT. Translation: CSTPLGLVEDTQYF.

This clonotype has at least ten counts. The rearrangement uses TRBV5-8 and TRBJ1-5; D gene ambiguous. This CDR3 is built from 17 residues. Between the trimmed V and J ends, which lost 4 bases and 3 bases, there was a span of 20 bases. From germline, CDR1 is SGHTS and CDR2 YDEGEE. In DNA form, the CDR3 reads TGTGCCAGCAGCAAGGCGGCTGGGGTAATGAACAATCAGCCCCAGCATTTT. Translated, it gives CASSKAAGVMNNQPQHF.

The chain is built from TRBV29-1 and TRBJ2-1; D ambiguous. Trimming left V 7 bases short and J 10 bases short, with 14 bases between. The CDR3 contains 11 residues. Per germline, CDR1 SQVTM and CDR2 ANQGSEA. DNA for the CDR3: TGCAGCGCCGCACGCGGCAGGGAGCAGTTCTTC. Its protein is CSAARGREQFF.

This clonotype was detected a few times. The junction departs from the called germline gene at one end, perhaps through a read error. The CDR3 here is CAASTGQTGELFF. CDR3 DNA: TGTGCCGCCAGCACAGGTCAGACCGGGGAGCTGTTTTTT. The rearrangement links TRBV15 to TRBJ2-2, with a possible D match to TRBD1 (5 bases). The CDR3 covers 13 residues. Germline CDR1 reads LNHNV; CDR2 reads YYDKDF (reference sequence).

This clonotype was detected ten times or more. The chain employs TRBV7-2 and TRBJ2-3, with a tentative D call TRBD1 (6 bases). Between the trimmed V and J ends, which lost 2 bases and 2 bases, there was a span of 8 bases. Germline CDR1 reads SGHTA; CDR2 reads FQGNSA. The CDR3 contains 14 residues. The CDR3 region is CASSLYRDTDTQYF. CDR3 nucleotide sequence: TGTGCCAGCAGCTTATACAGGGACACAGATACGCAGTATTTT.

In its sample, this clonotype was seen a few times. The chain links TRBV4-3 to TRBJ2-7; D is unclear. This CDR3 is built from 14 residues. The germline V gene encodes CDR1 LGHNA and CDR2 YSLEER. V lost 0 bases, J lost 6 bases, and 12 bases lay in between. CDR3 protein: CASSQDYEVGEQYF. CDR3 nucleotides: TGCGCCAGCAGCCAAGATTATGAGGTGGGCGAGCAGTACTTC.

This chain connects TRBV19 to TRBJ1-1; D is unclear. Trimming left V 5 bases short and J 8 bases short, with 15 bases between. Looked up from germline, CDR1 is LNHDA and CDR2 is SQIVND (reference sequence). The CDR3 spans 13 residues. The CDR3 DNA follows: TGTGCCAGTAGTCCCCCGGCGGCCTACGAAGCTTTCTTT. Encoded protein: CASSPPAAYEAFF.

In this sample, this clonotype turned up many times. The chain carries TRBV29-1 and TRBJ2-3; D gene uncertain. V was shortened by 4 bases and J by 0 bases, with 17 bases between the two germline ends. Germline V lookup: CDR1 SQVTM, CDR2 ANQGSEA. CDR3 length: 16 residues. The CDR3 sequence: CSVGPFDGRSTDTQYF. CDR3 DNA sequence: TGCAGCGTTGGGCCCTTTGACGGCCGGAGCACAGATACGCAGTATTTT.

This clonotype turned up a few times. The V and J genes are TRBV20-1 and TRBJ2-5; TRBD2 matches at 14 bases. This CDR3 spans 17 amino acids. Germline V CDR1 and CDR2: DFQATT, SNEGSKA (reference sequence). The V segment lost 4 bases and the J segment 5 bases; nucleotides outside the gene matches: 12. CDR3 in amino acids: CSATNPGTSGSNETQYF. CDR3 bases: TGCAGTGCTACCAACCCTGGGACTAGCGGGAGTAATGAGACCCAGTACTTC.